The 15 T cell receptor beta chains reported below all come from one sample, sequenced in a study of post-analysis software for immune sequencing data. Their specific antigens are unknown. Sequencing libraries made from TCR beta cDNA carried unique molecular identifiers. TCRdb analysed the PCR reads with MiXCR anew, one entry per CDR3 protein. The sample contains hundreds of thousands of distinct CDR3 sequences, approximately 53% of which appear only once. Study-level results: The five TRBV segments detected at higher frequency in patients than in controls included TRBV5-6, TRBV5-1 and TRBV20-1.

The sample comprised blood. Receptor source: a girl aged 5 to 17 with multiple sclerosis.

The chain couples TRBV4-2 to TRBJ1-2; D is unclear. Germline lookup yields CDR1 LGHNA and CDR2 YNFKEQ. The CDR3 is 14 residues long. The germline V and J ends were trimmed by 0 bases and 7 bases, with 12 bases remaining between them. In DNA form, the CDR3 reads TGTGCCAGCAGCCAAGAAAGGAGTCCGCTTGGCTACACCTTC. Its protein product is CASSQERSPLGYTF.

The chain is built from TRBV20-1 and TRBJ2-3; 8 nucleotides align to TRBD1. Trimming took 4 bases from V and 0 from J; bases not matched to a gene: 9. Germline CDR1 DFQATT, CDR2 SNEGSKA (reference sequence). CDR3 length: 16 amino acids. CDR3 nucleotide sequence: TGCAGTGCTATCCCCGGACAGGGTGGCAGCACAGATACGCAGTATTTT. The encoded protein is CSAIPGQGGSTDTQYF.

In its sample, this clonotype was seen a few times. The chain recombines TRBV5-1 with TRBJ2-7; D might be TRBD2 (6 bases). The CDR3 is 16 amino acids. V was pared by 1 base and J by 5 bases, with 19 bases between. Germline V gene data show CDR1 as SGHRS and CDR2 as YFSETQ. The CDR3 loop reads CASSLYAGRLGHEQYF. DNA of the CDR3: TGCGCCAGCAGCTTGTACGCGGGGAGACTTGGCCACGAGCAGTACTTC.

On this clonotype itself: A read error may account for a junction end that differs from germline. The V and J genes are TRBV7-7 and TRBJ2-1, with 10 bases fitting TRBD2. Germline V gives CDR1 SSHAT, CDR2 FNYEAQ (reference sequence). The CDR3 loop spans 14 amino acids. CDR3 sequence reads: CASSATPGLATQFF. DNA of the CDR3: TGTGCTAGCAGCGCCACCCCGGGACTAGCGACTCAGTTCTTC.

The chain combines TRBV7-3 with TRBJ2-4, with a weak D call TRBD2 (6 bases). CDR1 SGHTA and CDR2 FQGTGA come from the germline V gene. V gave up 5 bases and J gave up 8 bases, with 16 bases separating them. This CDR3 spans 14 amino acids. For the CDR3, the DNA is TGTGCCAGCAGCAACCCGGGCAGGGAGGACATTCAGTACTTC. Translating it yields CASSNPGREDIQYF.

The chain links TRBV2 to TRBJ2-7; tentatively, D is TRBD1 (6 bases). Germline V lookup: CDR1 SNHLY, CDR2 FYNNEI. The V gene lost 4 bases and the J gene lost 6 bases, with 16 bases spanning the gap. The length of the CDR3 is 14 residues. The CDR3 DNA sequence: TGTGCCAGCAGTGTACAGGGTGGAGTGGGCGAGCAGTACTTC. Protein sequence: CASSVQGGVGEQYF.

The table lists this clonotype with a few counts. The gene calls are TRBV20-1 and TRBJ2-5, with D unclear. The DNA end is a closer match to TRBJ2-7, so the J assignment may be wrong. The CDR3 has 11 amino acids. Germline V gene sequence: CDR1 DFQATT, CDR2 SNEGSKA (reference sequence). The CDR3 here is CSARGLHEQYF. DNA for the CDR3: TGCAGTGCTAGAGGGCTTCACGAGCAGTACTTC.

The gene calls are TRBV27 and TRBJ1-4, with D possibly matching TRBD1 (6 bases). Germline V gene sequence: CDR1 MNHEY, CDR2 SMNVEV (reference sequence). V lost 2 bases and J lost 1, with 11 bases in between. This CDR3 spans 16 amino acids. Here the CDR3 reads CASSLKGEVTNEKLFF. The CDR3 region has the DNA TGTGCCAGCAGTTTAAAGGGGGAGGTAACTAATGAAAAACTGTTTTTT.

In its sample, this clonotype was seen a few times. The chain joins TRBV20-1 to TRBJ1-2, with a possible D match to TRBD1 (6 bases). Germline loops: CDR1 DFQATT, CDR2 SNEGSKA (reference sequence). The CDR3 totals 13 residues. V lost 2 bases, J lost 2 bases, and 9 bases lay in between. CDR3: CSARLGTNYGYTF. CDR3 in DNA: TGCAGTGCTAGACTCGGGACAAACTATGGCTACACCTTC.

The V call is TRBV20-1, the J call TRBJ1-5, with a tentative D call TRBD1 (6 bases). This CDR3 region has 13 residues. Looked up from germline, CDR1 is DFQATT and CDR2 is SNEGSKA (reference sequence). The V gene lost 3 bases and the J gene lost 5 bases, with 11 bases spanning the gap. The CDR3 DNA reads TGCAGTGCTAGTCGGGGGCCCGATCAGCCCCAGCATTTT. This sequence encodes CSASRGPDQPQHF.

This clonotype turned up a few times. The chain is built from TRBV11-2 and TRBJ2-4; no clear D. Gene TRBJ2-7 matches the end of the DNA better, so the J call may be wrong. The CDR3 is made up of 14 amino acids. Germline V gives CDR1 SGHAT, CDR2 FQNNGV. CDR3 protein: CASSSIRRWYEQYF. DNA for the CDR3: TGTGCCAGCAGCTCGATCAGGCGGTGGTACGAGCAGTACTTC.

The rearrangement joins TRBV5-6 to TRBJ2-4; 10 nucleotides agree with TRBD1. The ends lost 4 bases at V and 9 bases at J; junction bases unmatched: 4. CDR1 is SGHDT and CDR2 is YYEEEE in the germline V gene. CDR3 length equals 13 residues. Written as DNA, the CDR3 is TGTGCCAGCAGCGGGACAGGGGCAGGCATTCAGTACTTC. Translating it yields CASSGTGAGIQYF.

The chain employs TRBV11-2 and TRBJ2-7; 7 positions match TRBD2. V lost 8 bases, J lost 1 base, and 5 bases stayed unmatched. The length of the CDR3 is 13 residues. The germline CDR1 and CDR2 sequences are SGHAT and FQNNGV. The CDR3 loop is CASASGTSYEQYF. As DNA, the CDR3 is TGTGCCAGCGCCAGCGGGACGTCCTACGAGCAGTACTTC.

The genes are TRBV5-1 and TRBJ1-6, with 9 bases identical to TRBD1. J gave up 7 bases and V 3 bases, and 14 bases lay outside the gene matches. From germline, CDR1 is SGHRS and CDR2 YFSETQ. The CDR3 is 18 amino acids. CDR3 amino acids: CASSSTTTSDRGNSPLHF. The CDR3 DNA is TGCGCCAGCAGCTCTACCACGACCTCGGACAGGGGCAATTCACCCCTCCACTTT.

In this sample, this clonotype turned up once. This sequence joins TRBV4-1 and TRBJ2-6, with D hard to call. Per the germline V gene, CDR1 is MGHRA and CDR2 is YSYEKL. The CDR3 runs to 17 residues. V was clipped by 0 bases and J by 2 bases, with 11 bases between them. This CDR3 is CASSQDWVSTGANVLTF. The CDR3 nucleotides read TGCGCCAGCAGCCAAGACTGGGTTAGTACTGGGGCCAACGTCCTGACTTTC.